This T cell receptor beta chain was identified in a study of T cell clonotyping in hematopoietic cell transplantation. At the level of the study: Recipients' pretransplant samples followed cytoreduction. Study outcomes and limitations: Recipient TCR diversity dropped after transplant; expanded clonotypes rose from day 30 to 180.

The time point: recipient sample about 28 days before transplant, after cytoreduction. Samples: about 28 days before transplant, then days 30, 100 and 180 after. Trimming at V came to 5 bases and at J to 4 bases, leaving 12 bases not matched to a gene. CDR1 MDHEN and CDR2 SYDVKM come from the germline V gene. This CDR3 contains 16 residues. As for this clone: Antigen specificity is unknown.

TCRdb keeps only in-frame clones here, not all; method: immunoSEQ multiplex PCR. The data show 6,500 or so clones, 95% to 97% seen once. The clonotype originates from a man in his 70s with acute myeloid leukemia. Some clones in this sample may be carry-over from other donors' samples. The V gene is TRBV28, the J gene TRBJ1-2; 8 positions match TRBD1. The sequenced sample was peripheral blood mononuclear cells, obtained before stem cell transplant. CDR3 protein: CASSQASGGAFYGYTF. The CDR3 DNA reads as TGTGCCAGCAGTCAGGCCTCAGGGGGCGCCTTCTATGGCTACACCTTC.